The T cell receptor beta chain described here comes from a study of shared clonotypes between healthy human individuals. Whole-study results and caveats: It was only blood that was sampled, and tissue repertoires likely differ.

Germline CDR1 reads SGHTA; CDR2 reads FQGNSA. The CDR3 sequence is 15 residues long. With 1 base removed from V and 4 bases from J, the gap between germline ends came to 13 bases. Sequenced by immunoSEQ multiplex PCR; TCRdb stores in-frame clones only, minus some. The table records about 470,000 clones, 70% to 80% of them present only once. Points on this clone: Its antigen is not known.

Sequencing input: PBMCs. The TCR comes from a woman in her thirties or forties in good health. Some clones in this sample may be carry-over from other donors' samples. V gene TRBV7-2 combines with J gene TRBJ2-5; D is ambiguous. The chain's CDR3 is CASSLGRPSRETQYF. CDR3 DNA: TGTGCCAGCAGCTTAGGCCGGCCGTCCCGAGAGACCCAGTACTTC.